A selection of T cell receptor beta chains follows, all from one sample in a study of blood T cell repertoires in COVID-19. Assay used: immunoSEQ multiplex PCR; TCRdb lists only in-frame clones, some missing. This sample has around 190,000 clones, with about four fifths found just once. The sample taken for sequencing was peripheral blood. Receptors were obtained from a woman in her thirties or forties with COVID-19, enrolled during active disease. The CDR3 runs from the conserved cysteine through the conserved F or W. D genes are given only for firm matches. Some rows mark clone size as missing; the rest say once, few, many or name a class of expanded clone.

size,J,V,D,DNA,CDR3
NA,TRBJ1-5,TRBV5-6,NA,TGTGCCAGCAGACGGGGGGCTCTGGGCAATCAGCCCCAGCATTTT,CASRRGALGNQPQHF
few,TRBJ1-1,TRBV7-3,NA,TGTGCCAGCAGCTATGGACAGATGAACACTGAAGCTTTCTTT,CASSYGQMNTEAFF
NA,TRBJ2-7,TRBV4-2,TRBD2,TGTGCCAGCAGCCAAGGAGGAGCGGGAGGGGAAGAGCAGTACTTC,CASSQGGAGGEEQYF
many,TRBJ1-2,TRBV28,NA,TGTGCCAGCAGGTACAACAGGGATCAGTATGGCTACACCTTC,CASRYNRDQYGYTF
NA,TRBJ2-1,TRBV7-9,NA,TGTGCCAGCAGCTTAGTCAGTTACAATGAGCAGTTCTTC,CASSLVSYNEQFF
NA,TRBJ2-2,TRBV2,NA,TGTGCCAGCAGTGGACAGCTTAACACCGGGGAGCTGTTTTTT,CASSGQLNTGELFF
once,TRBJ2-1,TRBV5-4,NA,TGTGCCAGCACCAATCCCGGGGGAGCTTTCAATGAGCAGTTCTTC,CASTNPGGAFNEQFF
NA,TRBJ1-6,TRBV5-6,NA,TGTGCCAGCAGCTTGGATTCGAGCTCCTATAATTCACCCCTCCACTTT,CASSLDSSSYNSPLHF
NA,TRBJ2-3,TRBV5-1,NA,TGCGCCAGCAGCCCCCGAGCTGTTAGCACAGATACGCAGTATTTT,CASSPRAVSTDTQYF
NA,TRBJ2-2,TRBV4-1,TRBD2,TGCGCCAGCAGTTACCTAGCGGGGGGGCCCCCCGGGGAGCTGTTTTTT,CASSYLAGGPPGELFF
NA,TRBJ2-5,TRBV4-1,TRBD2,TGCGCCAGCAGCCAGCTAGCGGGAGCGAGAGAGACCCAGTACTTC,CASSQLAGARETQYF
NA,TRBJ1-3,TRBV11-2,TRBD1,TGTGCCAGCAGGTGGACAGGGAGTGGAAACACCATATATTTT,CASRWTGSGNTIYF
few,TRBJ1-3,TRBV28,NA,TGTGCCAGCACAAACAGGTTGAACACCATATATTTT,CASTNRLNTIYF
NA,TRBJ1-4,TRBV15,NA,TGTGCCACCAGCAGCCGACTTGCAACTAATGAAAAACTGTTTTTT,CATSSRLATNEKLFF
once,TRBJ1-5,TRBV6-1,NA,TGTGCCAGCAGTGAAGGAGAGGCCCAGCATTTT,CASSEGEAQHF
NA,TRBJ2-3,TRBV9,NA,TGTGCCAGCAGCGTACAGGGTCGAAATACGCAGTATTTT,CASSVQGRNTQYF
few,TRBJ2-3,TRBV7-3,TRBD2,TGTGCCAGCAGCTTAGCGGGAGGGTCGGTAGATACGCAGTATTTT,CASSLAGGSVDTQYF
NA,TRBJ2-1,TRBV30,NA,TGTGCCTGGACCCTGGGGGCGGGAGACAATGAGCAGTTCTTC,CAWTLGAGDNEQFF
once,TRBJ1-1,TRBV5-4,NA,TGTGCCAGCAGCCCAGACAGGTTACGGAGACGAAACACTGAAGCTTTCTTT,CASSPDRLRRRNTEAFF
NA,TRBJ2-7,TRBV6-5,NA,TGTGCCAGCAGTCAGACAGTATCCTACGAGCAGTACTTC,CASSQTVSYEQYF
NA,TRBJ1-5,TRBV30,TRBD1,TGTGCCTGGAAGGGGGCCGGGGCGGGTCAGCCCCAGCATTTT,CAWKGAGAGQPQHF
NA,TRBJ2-1,TRBV11-3,NA,TGTGCCAGCAGCTTAGCCCAACATGCCGAGCAGTTCTTC,CASSLAQHAEQFF
NA,TRBJ2-1,TRBV7-2,NA,TGTGCCAGCAGCTTTTCGGGTTTCGATGAGCAGTTCTTC,CASSFSGFDEQFF
NA,TRBJ2-2,TRBV5-1,TRBD2,TGCGCCAGCAGCTGGCGGGGGGGCTGGACCGGGGAGCTGTTTTTT,CASSWRGGWTGELFF
NA,TRBJ1-1,TRBV12-3/TRBV12-4,NA,TGTGCCAGCAGTTTATGGGAGAACAGCGAAGCTTTCTTT,CASSLWENSEAFF
NA,TRBJ2-1,TRBV11-3,NA,TGTGCCAGCAGCTATGACAGCTACAATGAGCAGTTCTTC,CASSYDSYNEQFF
NA,TRBJ2-3,TRBV5-1,NA,TGCGCCAGCATGCTAGCACCTACCACAGATACGCAGTATTTT,CASMLAPTTDTQYF
NA,TRBJ1-5,TRBV4-2,TRBD1,TGTGCCAGCAGCCTCTCAGGGGGGAGCAATCAGCCCCAGCATTTT,CASSLSGGSNQPQHF